This TCR beta chain stems from a study of blood T cell repertoires in COVID-19. About the research overall: The samples span acute and convalescent COVID-19 from the United States, Italy and Spain. In each case, the material was cDNA or gDNA derived from T cells, B-cell-depleted T cells, or PBMCs.

Trimming stripped 8 bases from V and 2 bases from J, with 11 bases between. The germline V gene encodes CDR1 MDHEN and CDR2 SYDVKM. This CDR3 is built from 13 residues. Measured with immunoSEQ multiplex PCR; TCRdb has only the in-frame clones, and not every one. The data show about 140,000 clones, with about 88% seen just once and under 6.5% held by the top ten. Sequencing was done on a sample of peripheral blood. This sequence joins TRBV28 and TRBJ2-3, with D perhaps TRBD1 (6 bases). The clonotype originates from a human donor in a cohort sampled during active COVID-19. The CDR3 spells CASARDTTDTQYF. The CDR3 DNA reads TGTGCCAGCGCGAGGGACACCACAGATACGCAGTATTTT.